The 12 T cell receptor beta chains reported below all come from one sample, sequenced in a study of OX40 agonist ivuxolimab in advanced cancers. Libraries came from the immunoSEQ multiplex PCR assay. The table comes from immuneACCESS by way of TCRdb, which keeps in-frame sequences with V and J called. Part of the clones is missing from these tables; in studies checked, under half for an unresolved V gene and the rest for unknown reasons. Counted in this sample were about 61,000 clones; roughly nine tenths of them appeared once. The top ten clonotypes cover 1% to 1.5% of the sample. The sample in question was CD4+ or CD8+ T cells sorted from blood, obtained in a trial of the OX40 agonist ivuxolimab. The receptors were gathered from an adult with an advanced solid tumor such as melanoma, head and neck, liver or kidney cancer.

The chain combines TRBV19 with TRBJ1-1, with D tentatively TRBD1 (5 bases). Germline loops: CDR1 LNHDA, CDR2 SQIVND (reference sequence). The CDR3 contains 15 residues. Trimming stripped 5 bases from V and 4 bases from J, with 17 bases between. CDR3 residues: CASSPGRDVGTEAFF. Here the CDR3 DNA reads TGTGCCAGTAGTCCGGGGCGAGACGTAGGCACTGAAGCTTTCTTT.

The chain employs TRBV19 and TRBJ1-1; TRBD1 agrees at 8 bases. The CDR3 sequence is 15 residues long. Germline loops: CDR1 LNHDA, CDR2 SQIVND (reference sequence). Trimming took 6 bases from V and 7 from J; bases not matched to a gene: 13. The CDR3 reads CASRRLDQGAVEAFF. CDR3 bases: TGTGCCAGTAGACGCCTCGACCAGGGGGCTGTTGAAGCTTTCTTT.

The rearrangement joins TRBV29-1 to TRBJ2-7; 7 bases align to TRBD1. Germline V gene lookup returns CDR1 SQVTM and CDR2 ANQGSEA. The junction had 9 bases not matched to a gene; V was cut back by 7 bases and J by 3 bases. The CDR3 consists of 13 residues. CDR3 sequence (DNA): TGCAGCGGGGGCGAGGGGGCAGGCTACGAGCAGTACTTC. Protein sequence: CSGGEGAGYEQYF.

The V gene is TRBV11-2, the J gene TRBJ2-7; 9 bases align to TRBD1. From germline, CDR1 is SGHAT and CDR2 FQNNGV. The J segment lost 4 bases and the V segment lost 7 bases, leaving 11 bases of the junction unmatched. CDR3 size: 15 residues. This chain's CDR3 is CASTKSRDRAYEQYF. The CDR3 bases are TGTGCCAGCACCAAGTCCCGGGACAGGGCATACGAGCAGTACTTC.

V usage is TRBV6-6 and J usage is TRBJ2-7; TRBD2 agrees at 8 bases. Germline V gene data show CDR1 as MNHNY and CDR2 as SVGAGI (reference sequence). This CDR3 spans 16 amino acids. Trimming cost V 6 bases and J 3 bases; bases outside gene matches: 13. DNA for the CDR3: TGTGCCAGCAGACCCCGGGAGGGCACCTTCTTCTACGAGCAGTACTTC. It specifies CASRPREGTFFYEQYF.

The chain employs TRBV30 and TRBJ2-1, with unresolved D. Between the trimmed V and J ends, which lost 3 bases and 9 bases, there was a span of 9 bases. This CDR3 has 11 amino acids. Germline CDR1 reads GTSNPN; CDR2 reads SVGIG (reference sequence). Here the CDR3 DNA reads TGTGCCTGGAGGTTTGGGCGTGAGCAGTTCTTC. Translation: CAWRFGREQFF.

The genes are TRBV18 and TRBJ1-5, with 9 bases matching TRBD1. Germline CDR1 reads KGHSH; CDR2 reads LQKENI. The CDR3 loop spans 17 amino acids. V was clipped by 2 bases and J by 2 bases; unmatched bases: 7. The CDR3 loop is CASSPYRGQVGNQPQHF. CDR3 DNA sequence: TGTGCCAGCTCACCATACAGGGGGCAAGTGGGCAATCAGCCCCAGCATTTT.

V usage is TRBV5-1 and J usage is TRBJ1-2, with unresolved D. V gave up 0 bases and J gave up 4 bases, with 10 bases separating them. The CDR3 is made up of 14 amino acids. Germline V gene lookup returns CDR1 SGHRS and CDR2 YFSETQ. The CDR3 here is CASSLDRGPYGYTF. CDR3 nucleotide sequence: TGCGCCAGCAGCTTGGATCGTGGACCCTATGGCTACACCTTC.

DNA of the CDR3: TGTGCCAGCTCTGGGCTTAGCTCTGGGGCCAACGTCCTGACTTTC. It yields the protein CASSGLSSGANVLTF. The rearrangement uses TRBV6-1 and TRBJ2-6; no firm D call. CDR1 and CDR2 from the germline V gene are MNHNS and SASEGT. This CDR3 contains 15 residues. V lost 8 bases and J 0 bases, leaving 11 bases between the germline ends.

The genes are TRBV29-1 and TRBJ1-3; a weak D match, TRBD1 (5 bases). The V gene lost 4 bases and the J gene lost 3 bases, with 16 bases spanning the gap. CDR3 length: 15 residues. From germline, CDR1 is SQVTM and CDR2 ANQGSEA. In DNA, the CDR3 is TGCAGCGTTGGTTCAGGGTCAATATATGGAAACACCATATATTTT. Encoded protein: CSVGSGSIYGNTIYF.

The rearrangement joins TRBV5-6 to TRBJ1-6, with 7 bases aligning to TRBD1. The germline gives CDR1 SGHDT, CDR2 YYEEEE. Losses at the gene ends were 4 bases for V and 7 bases for J; bases not matched to a gene: 8. This CDR3 region has 15 residues. This chain's CDR3 is CASSRVQGVNSPLHF. The CDR3 nucleotides are TGTGCCAGCAGCCGTGTGCAGGGGGTAAATTCACCCCTCCACTTT.

The V gene is TRBV7-9, the J gene TRBJ2-1; 8 bases map to TRBD1. V was clipped by 2 bases and J by 0 bases; unmatched bases: 3. Germline CDR1 reads SEHNR; CDR2 reads FQNEAQ (reference sequence). The CDR3 length is 16 residues. The CDR3 spells CASSLTGQGSYNEQFF. In DNA, the CDR3 is TGTGCCAGCAGCTTAACAGGACAGGGCTCCTACAATGAGCAGTTCTTC.